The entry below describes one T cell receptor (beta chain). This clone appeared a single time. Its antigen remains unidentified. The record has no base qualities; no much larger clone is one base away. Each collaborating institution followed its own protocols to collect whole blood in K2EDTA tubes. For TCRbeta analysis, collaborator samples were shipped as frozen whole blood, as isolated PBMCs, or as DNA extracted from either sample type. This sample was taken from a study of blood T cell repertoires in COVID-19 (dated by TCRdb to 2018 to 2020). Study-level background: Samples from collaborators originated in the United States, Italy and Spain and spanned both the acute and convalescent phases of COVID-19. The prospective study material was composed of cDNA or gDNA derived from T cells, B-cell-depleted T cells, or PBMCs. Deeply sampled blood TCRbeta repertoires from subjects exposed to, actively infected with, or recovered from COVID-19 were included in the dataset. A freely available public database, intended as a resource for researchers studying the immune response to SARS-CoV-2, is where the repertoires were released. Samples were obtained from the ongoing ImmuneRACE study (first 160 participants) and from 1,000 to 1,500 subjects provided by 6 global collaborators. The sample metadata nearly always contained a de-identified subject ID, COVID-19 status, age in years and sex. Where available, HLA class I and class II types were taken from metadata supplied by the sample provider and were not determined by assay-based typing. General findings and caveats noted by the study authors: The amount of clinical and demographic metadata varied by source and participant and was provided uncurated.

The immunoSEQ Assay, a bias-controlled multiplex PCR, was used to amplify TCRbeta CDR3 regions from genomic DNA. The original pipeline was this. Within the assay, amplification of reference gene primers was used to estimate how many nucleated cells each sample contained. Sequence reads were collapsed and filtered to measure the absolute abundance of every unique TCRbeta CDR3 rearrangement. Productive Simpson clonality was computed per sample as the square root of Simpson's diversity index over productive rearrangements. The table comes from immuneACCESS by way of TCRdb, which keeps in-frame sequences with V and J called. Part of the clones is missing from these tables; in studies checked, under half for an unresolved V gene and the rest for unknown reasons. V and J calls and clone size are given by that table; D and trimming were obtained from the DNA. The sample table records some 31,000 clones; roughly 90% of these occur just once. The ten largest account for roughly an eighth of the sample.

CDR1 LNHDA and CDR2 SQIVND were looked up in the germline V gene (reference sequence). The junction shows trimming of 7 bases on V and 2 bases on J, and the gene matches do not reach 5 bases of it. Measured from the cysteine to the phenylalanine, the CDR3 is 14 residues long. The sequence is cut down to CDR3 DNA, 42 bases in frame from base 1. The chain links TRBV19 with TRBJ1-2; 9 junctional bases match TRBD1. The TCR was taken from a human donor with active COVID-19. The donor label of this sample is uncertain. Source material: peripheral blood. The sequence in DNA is TGTGCCAGTACAATGGACAGGGGCAACTATGGCTACACCTTC. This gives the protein CASTMDRGNYGYTF.